The clone carrying this TCR beta chain has only a few counts. This record comes from a study of type 1 regulatory T cells. Whole-study context: T-allo10 is a Tr1-enriched, alloantigen-specific CD4 T cell product made in vitro.

The CDR3 loop spans 15 amino acids. Trimming cost V 4 bases and J 3 bases; bases outside gene matches: 3. Germline CDR1 SGHVS, CDR2 FQNEAQ. TCRdb redid the calling of the reads with MiXCR, one entry per CDR3 protein. The sample gives 75,000 to 100,000 distinct CDR3 sequences, 25% to 40% of which show up once; 2% to 2.5% is in the top ten. The sequence was collected from a human donor in good health. This chain connects TRBV7-8 to TRBJ2-7; 13 bases align to TRBD2. Sequenced: CD4+ T cells, either the whole sample or a sorted fraction (not recorded which). CDR3 region: CASSSGTSGIYEQYF. The CDR3 nucleotides read TGTGCCAGCAGCTCCGGGACTAGCGGGATCTACGAGCAGTACTTC. The variable domain in full, with the rest retrieved from reference TRBV7-8 and TRBJ2-7, is GAGVSQSPRYKVAKRGQDVALRCDPISGHVSLFWYQQALGQGPEFLTYFQNEAQLDKSGLPSDRFFAERPEGSVSTLKIQRTQQEDSAVYLCASSSGTSGIYEQYFGPGTRLTVT.